The clone carrying this T cell receptor (beta chain) was counted at least ten times. CDR1 is PRHDT and CDR2 is FYEKMQ in the germline V gene (reference sequence). Trimming took 5 bases from V and 13 from J, leaving 18 bases between them. This CDR3 has 14 residues. The data belong to a study of T cells in Graves' hyperthyroidism and ophthalmopathy. Hyperthyroidism had been newly diagnosed in patients aged 18 to 65, and its duration was under 2 months. Amplification of TCR beta CDR3 regions used RNA as the template. Primed by the HTBI set, a first-round RT-PCR was run on the TCR CDR3. TCRdb fed the multiplex PCR reads into MiXCR, producing one record per CDR3 protein. The table lists over 300,000 distinct CDR3 sequences, over 11% of them singletons.

This chain connects TRBV13 to TRBJ1-6; the D gene is possibly TRBD1 (6 bases). This clonotype was sampled from a woman aged 60-70 years with Graves' hyperthyroidism. The material sequenced was blood. CDR3 sequence (DNA): TGTGCCAGCAGCCCCACCGGGACATGGTGGCCCCTCCACTTT. Protein sequence: CASSPTGTWWPLHF.